Below are 29 T cell receptor beta chains sequenced from a single sample in a study of T cells expressing NK-cell markers. Reanalyzing the 5' RACE reads, TCRdb keeps one entry per CDR3 protein, without DNA. This sample contains roughly 180,000 distinct CDR3 sequences. Sequenced sample: blood T cells: a sorted CD56 or NKG2C T cell subset, CD4+ or CD8+ T cells, or bulk PBMC T cells (not recorded which). These TCRs come from a woman between 18 and 69 years old in good health.

J is TRBJ1-1 and V is TRBV5-1; TCRdb's D call of TRBD1 is untestable without DNA. Germline-derived CDR1 and CDR2 are SGHRS and YFSETQ. The CDR3 loop spans 15 amino acids. CDR3 protein: CASSFTGLRDTEAFF.

V usage is TRBV6-2 or TRBV6-3 and J usage is TRBJ2-7; the D call of TRBD1 rests on TCRdb alone, since no DNA is present to check it. This CDR3 comprises 16 residues. The germline gives CDR1 MNHEY, CDR2 SVGEGT. The CDR3 region is CASSTLLQGFSYEQYF.

The rearrangement uses TRBV12-5 and TRBJ2-1; TCRdb returns TRBD2, unconfirmable since there is no DNA. The CDR3 consists of 18 residues. CDR1 and CDR2 (germline): LGHNT, FRNRAP. CDR3 in amino acids: CASGKGLAGGSSYNEQFF. Together with reference TRBV12-5 and TRBJ2-1, the CDR3 gives the full variable domain: DARVTQTPRHKVTEMGQEVTMRCQPILGHNTVFWYRQTMMQGLELLAYFRNRAPLDDSGMPKDRFSAEMPDATLATLKIQPSEPRDSAVYFCASGKGLAGGSSYNEQFFGPGTRLTVL.

The V gene is TRBV5-8, the J gene TRBJ2-5; TCRdb designates TRBD2, a call that cannot be tested without DNA. The CDR3 sequence is 15 residues long. The V gene's germline CDR1 is SGHTS and CDR2 YDEGEE. CDR3: CASSKGLAGMETQYF.

This sequence joins TRBV7-2 and TRBJ2-1; the D call from TCRdb, TRBD2, cannot be confirmed without DNA. The CDR3 is 15 residues long. CDR1 is SGHTA, CDR2 FQGNSA, per germline. This CDR3 reads CASSSGTSVYNEQFF.

CDR3 protein: CASTLQSYSSYEQYF. The chain uses TRBV7-2 and TRBJ2-7. The CDR3 contains 15 residues. The germline V gene encodes CDR1 SGHTA and CDR2 FQGNSA.

The genes are TRBV14 and TRBJ2-3; TCRdb selects TRBD2, and the lack of DNA leaves this call unchecked. The length of the CDR3 is 15 residues. Germline CDR1 reads SGHDN; CDR2 reads FVKESK. CDR3 residues: CASSSPTSSTDTQYF.

The genes are TRBV12-3 or TRBV12-4 and TRBJ2-7. This CDR3 contains 11 residues. The CDR3: CASSSYGEQYF.

V and J are TRBV5-1 and TRBJ2-3; TCRdb names TRBD2, which stays unverified in the absence of DNA. The CDR3 sequence is 14 residues long. The germline gives CDR1 SGHRS, CDR2 YFSETQ. The CDR3 reads CASSKDSVADTQYF.

The chain joins TRBV27 to TRBJ2-1; TCRdb calls TRBD1, which cannot be checked without DNA. The CDR3 is 13 residues long. Germline lookup yields CDR1 MNHEY and CDR2 SMNVEV (reference sequence). CDR3 loop: CASSLRGDNEQFF.

The chain joins TRBV12-3 or TRBV12-4 to TRBJ2-7; the TCRdb call, TRBD2, lacks DNA for checking. The CDR3 is made up of 14 amino acids. The CDR3 reads CASSLRTSPYEQYF.

This rearrangement joins TRBV4-1 to TRBJ2-2; TCRdb's D gene call, TRBD2, goes unchecked for lack of DNA. CDR1 MGHRA and CDR2 YSYEKL come from the germline V gene. The CDR3 is 18 residues long. CDR3 loop: CASSQRTSGRRNTGELFF.

The genes are TRBV24-1 and TRBJ2-5. The CDR3 loop spans 16 amino acids. Germline V gene data show CDR1 as KGHDR and CDR2 as SFDVKD. The CDR3 here is CATSDPVDGVGETQYF.

The genes are TRBV2 and TRBJ2-1; TCRdb returns TRBD1, unconfirmable since there is no DNA. The CDR3 has 15 residues. The germline V gene encodes CDR1 SNHLY and CDR2 FYNNEI. The CDR3 loop is CASSAQGRRYNEQFF.

The chain is built from TRBV4-1 and TRBJ2-4; TCRdb proposes TRBD2, but this gene call is untestable without DNA. The CDR3 length is 15 residues. CDR1 is MGHRA, CDR2 YSYEKL, per germline. The CDR3 here is CASSQEGALKNIQYF.

The chain is built from TRBV27 and TRBJ2-1; without DNA, the TCRdb call of TRBD2 cannot be checked. CDR1 and CDR2 from the germline V gene are MNHEY and SMNVEV (reference sequence). This CDR3 has 14 residues. Here the CDR3 reads CAARRRGSRNEQFF.

This chain uses TRBV5-1 with TRBJ2-2; the D call from TCRdb, TRBD1, cannot be confirmed without DNA. The length of the CDR3 is 16 residues. Germline assignment: CDR1 SGHRS and CDR2 YFSETQ. CDR3 sequence reads: CASSLEGVTGTGELFF. Complete variable domain (other parts from reference TRBV5-1 and TRBJ2-2): KAGVTQTPRYLIKTRGQQVTLSCSPISGHRSVSWYQQTPGQGLQFLFEYFSETQRNKGNFPGRFSGRQFSNSRSEMNVSTLELGDSALYLCASSLEGVTGTGELFFGEGSRLTVL.

The CDR3 region is CASTIYGDGYTF. V usage is TRBV7-8 and J usage is TRBJ1-2. The germline CDR1 and CDR2 sequences are SGHVS and FQNEAQ. This CDR3 is 12 amino acids long.

The chain has TRBV7-3 and TRBJ2-1; TCRdb's D call of TRBD1 is untestable without DNA. The length of the CDR3 is 15 residues. Germline lookup yields CDR1 SGHTA and CDR2 FQGTGA. The CDR3 loop reads CASSLTGGTMNEQFF.

The rearrangement uses TRBV2 and TRBJ1-6; TCRdb indicates TRBD1, and absent DNA this call remains unverified. Germline CDR1 reads SNHLY; CDR2 reads FYNNEI. CDR3 length: 14 residues. The CDR3 sequence: CASSERLGPRLLHF.

The chain is built from TRBV5-1 and TRBJ2-3; TCRdb's D call, TRBD2, is unchecked because there is no DNA. Germline V gene sequence: CDR1 SGHRS, CDR2 YFSETQ. The CDR3 totals 16 residues. The CDR3: CASSWGTSGSQDTQYF.

V usage is TRBV5-6 and J usage is TRBJ2-7. The CDR3 sequence is 14 residues long. Germline V gene sequence: CDR1 SGHDT, CDR2 YYEEEE. CDR3 in amino acids: CASSFFIGFHEQYF.

The V and J genes are TRBV7-2 and TRBJ2-5; there is no DNA to check the TCRdb D call of TRBD1. This CDR3 contains 16 residues. The germline V gene encodes CDR1 SGHTA and CDR2 FQGNSA. This CDR3 is CASSTRPGQGAETQYF.

The gene calls are TRBV12-3 or TRBV12-4 and TRBJ2-2; TCRdb proposes TRBD1, but this gene call is untestable without DNA. There are 16 residues in the CDR3. CDR3 region: CASSFGPGQGAGELFF.

The V and J genes are TRBV5-1 and TRBJ2-7; TCRdb names TRBD1, which stays unverified in the absence of DNA. The CDR3 length is 14 residues. From germline, CDR1 is SGHRS and CDR2 YFSETQ. Here the CDR3 reads CASSPERAGGEQYF.

The chain is built from TRBV5-1 and TRBJ2-7; TCRdb names TRBD1, which stays unverified in the absence of DNA. CDR1 is SGHRS, CDR2 YFSETQ, per germline. This CDR3 is built from 12 residues. The CDR3: CASSEPQGQQYF.

The chain carries TRBV7-3 and TRBJ2-6; no DNA is available, so the TRBD1 call from TCRdb remains unchecked. The CDR3 runs to 19 residues. Germline CDR1 reads SGHTA; CDR2 reads FQGTGA. The CDR3 reads CASSALGDSGPSGANVLTF.

The rearrangement joins TRBV7-9 to TRBJ1-4; with no DNA, the TCRdb D assignment of TRBD1 cannot be verified. This CDR3 is built from 17 residues. Germline loops: CDR1 SEHNR, CDR2 FQNEAQ (reference sequence). The CDR3 sequence: CASRPTQARGLNEKLFF.

The chain recombines TRBV12-3 or TRBV12-4 with TRBJ2-2; TCRdb reports TRBD1, a call that lacks DNA to check it against. The CDR3 contains 14 residues. The CDR3 sequence is CASSPRLGTGELFF.